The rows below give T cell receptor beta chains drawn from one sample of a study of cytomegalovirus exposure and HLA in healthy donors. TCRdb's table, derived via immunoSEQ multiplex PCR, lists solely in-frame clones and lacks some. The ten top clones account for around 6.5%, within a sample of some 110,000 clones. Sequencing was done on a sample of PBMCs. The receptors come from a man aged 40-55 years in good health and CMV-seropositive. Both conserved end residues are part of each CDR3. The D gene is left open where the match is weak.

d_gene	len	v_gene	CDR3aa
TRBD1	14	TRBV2	CGGSGTGKSGTQYF
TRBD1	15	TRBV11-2	CASSSTTGYGNTIYF
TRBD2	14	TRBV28	CASYLAGGQETQYF
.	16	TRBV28	CASSSGPGGVSYEQYF
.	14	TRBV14	CASSPLSINYGYTF
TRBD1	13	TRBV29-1	CSAGQGGGNTIYF
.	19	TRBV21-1	CASSKARGKTGNSIYEQYF
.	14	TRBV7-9	CASSVQPGAYEQYF
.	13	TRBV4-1	CASSQSLAGELFF
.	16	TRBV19	CASSSSAGPAYNEQFF
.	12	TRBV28	CASRLTPYEQYF
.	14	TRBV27	CASKLGGKDYGYTF
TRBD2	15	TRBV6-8	CASSLGGGGYRGAVF
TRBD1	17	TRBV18	CASSPRTGANSGNTIYF
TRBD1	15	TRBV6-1	CASSEGTGFSYEQYF
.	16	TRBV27	CASSLLPAIPGEGYTF
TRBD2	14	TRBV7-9	CASSSGTSGDEQFF
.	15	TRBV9	CASSVAGTGANVLTF
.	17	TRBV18	CASSPFLKGGTYNEQFF
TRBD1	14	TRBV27	CASSSPGQGTGYTF
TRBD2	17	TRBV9	CASSVGEAGWGQETQYF
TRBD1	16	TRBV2	CASGGWTGNPNQPQHF
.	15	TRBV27	CASSSLGDSQETQYF
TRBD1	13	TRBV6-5	CASQRTGGYEQYF
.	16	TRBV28	CASSLVGGRRSETQYF
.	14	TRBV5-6	CASSWTPGGQPQHF
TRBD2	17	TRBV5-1	CASSLRLAGEPPDTQYF
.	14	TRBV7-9	CASSVDRLASGYTF
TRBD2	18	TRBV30	CAWSVNPSKAGGYNEQFF
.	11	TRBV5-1	CASSVQETQYF
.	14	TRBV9	CASSPRWAGNTIYF
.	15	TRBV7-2	CASSFGDTSNEKLFF
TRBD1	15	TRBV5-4	CASSLSRGQGNTIYF
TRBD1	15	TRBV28	CASGGTGGRSYEQYF
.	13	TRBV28	CASSLTVLYGYTF
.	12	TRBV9	CASSAGGTEAFF
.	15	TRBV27	CASSSGTGYQETQYF